This T cell receptor (beta chain) was captured in a study of blood T cell repertoires in COVID-19. The protocol was immunoSEQ multiplex PCR, while the TCRdb copy is restricted to in-frame clones and leaves out a portion. The data hold about 340,000 clones, with more than 85% observed a single time. The V gene's germline CDR1 is MDHEN and CDR2 SYDVKM. The V gene end was trimmed by 8 bases and the J gene end by 5 bases; junction bases not matched to a gene: 11. The CDR3 is 14 amino acids. The sequenced material came from PBMCs or T cells enriched from blood (not recorded which). V gene TRBV28 combines with J gene TRBJ2-5; TRBD1 matches 7 bases. The TCR originated in a woman in her 30s who had recovered from COVID-19. The CDR3 loop reads CASGWTGGEETQYF. The CDR3, as DNA: TGTGCCAGCGGCTGGACAGGAGGAGAGGAGACCCAGTACTTC.